The clone carrying this T cell receptor beta chain was picked up a small number of times. Its antigen remains unidentified. TCRdb fed the RT-PCR reads into MiXCR, producing one record per CDR3 protein. The sample carries hundreds of thousands of distinct CDR3 sequences, 14% recorded once. Trimming took off 6 bases at V and 6 bases at J, with 18 bases between the two ends. Per germline, CDR1 MNHEY and CDR2 SVGEGT. The CDR3 consists of 15 residues. The sample belongs to a study of response to subunit inactivated influenza vaccine. Study results and caveats: Few additional T cells are recruited per seasonal influenza vaccination, authors suggested.

The rearrangement joins TRBV6-2 or TRBV6-3 to TRBJ2-1; D possibly uses TRBD1 or TRBD2 (6 bases each). The material sequenced was PBMCs from blood, taken roughly 15 days before vaccination. The sequence was collected from a man aged 45-65 years who received an inactivated influenza vaccine. In DNA form, the CDR3 reads TGTGCCAGCAGACTGGGGACTGGGGGCCGCAATGAGCAGTTCTTC. Residues: CASRLGTGGRNEQFF.